A selection of T cell receptor beta chains follows, all from one sample in a study of shared clonotypes between healthy human individuals. Using immunoSEQ multiplex PCR, the repertoire was profiled, and TCRdb retains in-frame clones only, with some absent. This repertoire shows about 2.3 million clones, just over 90% found once; its top ten account for 0.39%. The source material was naive CD4+ T cells from PBMCs. Receptors were obtained from a young man in good health. Some clones in this sample may be carry-over from other donors' samples. The CDR3 runs from the conserved cysteine through the conserved F or W. Each record gives: D gene, clone size, J gene, V gene, CDR3 DNA, CDR3 protein. The D gene is left open where the match is weak. Size tells how often a clone was seen (once, few, many) or the class of an expanded clone, and some rows leave it out.

>-|-|TRBJ1-1|TRBV7-2
TGTGCCAGCACCCTTTCACAGGGGAACACTGAAGCTTTCTTT
CASTLSQGNTEAFF
>TRBD2|-|TRBJ2-5|TRBV19
TGTGCCAGTAGACTAGCGGCCCAAGAGACCCAGTACTTC
CASRLAAQETQYF
>-|-|TRBJ1-2|TRBV28
TGTGCCAGCAGTCCCCCGAGGCAAACCAACTATGGCTACACCTTC
CASSPPRQTNYGYTF
>-|-|TRBJ1-5|TRBV19
TGTGCCAGTAGCCCCGCACCCCCCCAGCCCCAGCATTTT
CASSPAPPQPQHF
>-|-|TRBJ2-2|TRBV5-4
TGTGCCAGCAGCGCGGTTAATCGGGGCACCGGGGAGCTGTTTTTT
CASSAVNRGTGELFF
>TRBD2|-|TRBJ2-5|TRBV7-6
TGTGCCAGCAGCTTAGCCCACAGGGCTAGCGGGAGACCCGAGACCCAGTACTTC
CASSLAHRASGRPETQYF
>-|-|TRBJ1-5|TRBV18
TGTGCCAGCTCACCGTCACAGCTCAATCAGCCCCAGCATTTT
CASSPSQLNQPQHF
>TRBD1|-|TRBJ1-6|TRBV4-1
TGCGCCAGCAGCACGCCGGGACAGGGGAATTCACCCCTCCACTTT
CASSTPGQGNSPLHF
>TRBD1|few|TRBJ1-1|TRBV29-1
TGCAGCGTACCCCAGGGGGACACTGAAGCTTTCTTT
CSVPQGDTEAFF
>-|-|TRBJ1-5|TRBV5-1
TGCGCCAGCAGCTTGGGTTCAGGGCTTAATCAGCCCCAGCATTTT
CASSLGSGLNQPQHF
>TRBD2|-|TRBJ2-1|TRBV25-1
TGTGCCAGCAGGCAAGCGGGAGGCGCCTACAATGAGCAGTTCTTC
CASRQAGGAYNEQFF
>TRBD1|-|TRBJ1-3|TRBV27
TGTGCCAGCAGTTTGGGGACAGGGGGCGCGTTAGGTGGAAACACCATATATTTT
CASSLGTGGALGGNTIYF
>-|-|TRBJ1-2|TRBV10-3
TGTGCCATCAGTGAGTCGGCGGACGTCTATGGCTACACCTTC
CAISESADVYGYTF
>-|-|TRBJ2-5|TRBV6-6
TGTGCCAGCAGTTACTTACCTACAGGGAGAGAGACCCAGTACTTC
CASSYLPTGRETQYF
>TRBD2|-|TRBJ2-2|TRBV4-2
TGTGCCAGCAGCCCCGGGACTAGCGGGGGGATCACCGGGGAGCTGTTTTTT
CASSPGTSGGITGELFF
>-|-|TRBJ1-4|TRBV10-1
TGCGCCAGCAGTGATTTTGTCCGGTGGGGAAAGTTT
CASSDFVRWGKF
>-|-|TRBJ1-2|TRBV9
TGTGCCAGCAGCGTGGCGCCCCCGCAGGCGATTTTCTTC
CASSVAPPQAIFF
>-|once|TRBJ1-4|TRBV7-9
TGTGCCAGCAGCCCTCGGGATTCCGGACTGTTTTTT
CASSPRDSGLFF
>-|-|TRBJ1-3|TRBV2
TGTGCCAGCAGTGAGGGCAGGCCCTCTGGAAACACCATATATTTT
CASSEGRPSGNTIYF
>-|-|TRBJ1-1|TRBV18
TGTGCCAGCTCACCACTCACCGACGACACTGAAGCTTTCTTT
CASSPLTDDTEAFF
>-|-|TRBJ2-1|TRBV6-1
TGTGCCAGCAGTGAATTGTGGGGGAGCTCCTACAATGAGCAGTTCTTC
CASSELWGSSYNEQFF
>-|-|TRBJ1-2|TRBV9
TGTGCCAGCAGCGTTTCACGTAACTATGGCTACACCTTC
CASSVSRNYGYTF
>-|-|TRBJ2-7|TRBV6-5
TGTGCCAGCAGTTACGCCCGTGGGATATACGAGCAGTACTTC
CASSYARGIYEQYF
>-|-|TRBJ1-5|TRBV21-1
TGTGCCAGCGGAACCCATACGTGGACGGTTGGGCCCCAGCATTTT
CASGTHTWTVGPQHF
>-|-|TRBJ2-5|TRBV20-1
TGCAGTGCCCCGCACCAAGAGACCCAGTACTTC
CSAPHQETQYF
>-|-|TRBJ2-2|TRBV7-7
TGTGCCAGCAGCGCTCAGGCGGGCGGGGAGCTGTTTTTT
CASSAQAGGELFF
>-|-|TRBJ1-2|TRBV5-6
TGTGCCAGCAGCCCCCTCTCCCTTCACCAGGGCTATGGCTACACCTTC
CASSPLSLHQGYGYTF
>TRBD2|-|TRBJ2-1|TRBV7-3
TGTGCCAGCAGCGTGACTAGCGGCCCCAATGTAGAGCAGTTCTTC
CASSVTSGPNVEQFF
>TRBD2|-|TRBJ2-2|TRBV7-9
TGTGCCAGCAGCTTACTAGCGGGAGGCAGGAACACCGGGGAGCTGTTTTTT
CASSLLAGGRNTGELFF
>TRBD2|-|TRBJ2-5|TRBV11-2
TGTGCCAGCAGCCGACCGGGACTAGAGATCCAGTACTTC
CASSRPGLEIQYF
>-|-|TRBJ2-7|TRBV11-2
TGTGCCAGCAGCTCACCCCGGGTCCTCGAGCAGTACTTC
CASSSPRVLEQYF
>TRBD2|-|TRBJ2-5|TRBV28
TGTGCCAGCAGTCGCCTCCGACTAGCGGGAGGGCGAAGAGAGACCCAGTACTTC
CASSRLRLAGGRRETQYF
>-|-|TRBJ2-2|TRBV5-6
TGTGCCAGCAGCTTGGCAGGCCGCACCGGGGAGCTGTTTTTT
CASSLAGRTGELFF
>TRBD1|-|TRBJ2-7|TRBV19
TGTGCCAGTACCGAAGGGGGGAGACAGGGGCGACACGAGCAGTACTTC
CASTEGGRQGRHEQYF
>-|-|TRBJ2-3|TRBV5-4
TGTGCCAGCAGCCAAGATGAGCGACTGAAGATTACGCAGTATTTT
CASSQDERLKITQYF
>-|-|TRBJ2-7|TRBV6-5
TGTGCCAGCAGTTACCGGGGATACGAGCAGTACTTC
CASSYRGYEQYF